This T cell receptor beta chain was captured by sequencing in a study of blood T cell repertoires in COVID-19. CDR1 SNHLY and CDR2 FYNNEI come from the germline V gene. The CDR3 runs to 11 residues. Participant age was roughly 18 to 100 years, and participants resided in 24 US areas. In the original processing: Amplified reference gene primers provided the basis for estimating nucleated cell counts. Profiled with immunoSEQ multiplex PCR; TCRdb holds only in-frame clones, not every one. D and trimming come from the DNA, and the V and J calls and clone size come from that table. The repertoire includes under 300,000 clones, approximately 86% of them detected once, and 3.3% sits in the top ten. This clone was counted between two and nine times. The junction does not match germline at one end; this may be a read error.

The rearrangement joins TRBV2 to TRBJ1-2; 7 positions agree with TRBD1. The TCR was taken from a woman in her thirties or forties with acute COVID-19. The sample consisted of PBMCs or T cells enriched from blood (not recorded which). The CDR3 loop reads CASSEARTGKF. As DNA, the CDR3 is TGTGCCAGCAGTGAAGCGAGGACAGGCAAATTC.